This TCR beta chain is drawn from a study of spatial heterogeneity in lung cancer. The time point is: sample taken at primary tumor resection. No cells were sorted before sequencing. The whole RNA sequenced was extracted from tumor, nontumor lung or frozen PBMC. This clonotype counts as medium-sized (0.01 to 0.1%). This beta chain was picked up by a library intended for alpha chains and is off target, so its count carries little meaning. TCRdb processed the 5' RACE reads anew with MiXCR; each CDR3 protein has one entry. The table lists roughly 1,100 distinct CDR3 sequences, 6.5% of them singletons. The CDR3 spans 17 residues. Germline lookup yields CDR1 SGHAT and CDR2 FQNNGV. The trim removed 5 bases at V and 7 bases at J, leaving 10 bases unmatched.

The sequences come from normal lung tissue next to the tumor, collected at surgery. The sequence came from a male donor with early-stage non-small cell lung cancer. The chain has TRBV11-2 and TRBJ2-1; 14 bases fit TRBD2. For the CDR3, the DNA is TGTGCCAGCAGCGACGGGACTAGCGGGAGAAAGGCGAATGAGCAGTTCTTC. Protein sequence: CASSDGTSGRKANEQFF.